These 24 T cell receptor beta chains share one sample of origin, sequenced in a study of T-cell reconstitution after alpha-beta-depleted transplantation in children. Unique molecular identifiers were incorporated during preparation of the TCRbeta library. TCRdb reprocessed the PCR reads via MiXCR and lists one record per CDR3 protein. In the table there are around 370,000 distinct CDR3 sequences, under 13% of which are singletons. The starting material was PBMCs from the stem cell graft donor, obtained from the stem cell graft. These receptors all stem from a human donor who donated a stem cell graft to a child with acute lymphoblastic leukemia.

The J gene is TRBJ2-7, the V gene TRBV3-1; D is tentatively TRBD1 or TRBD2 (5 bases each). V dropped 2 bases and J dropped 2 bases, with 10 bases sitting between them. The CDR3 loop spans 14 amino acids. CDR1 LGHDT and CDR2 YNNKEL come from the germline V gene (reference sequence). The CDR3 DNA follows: TGTGCCAGCAGCCAAAGGGACGGGACCTACGAGCAGTACTTC. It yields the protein CASSQRDGTYEQYF.

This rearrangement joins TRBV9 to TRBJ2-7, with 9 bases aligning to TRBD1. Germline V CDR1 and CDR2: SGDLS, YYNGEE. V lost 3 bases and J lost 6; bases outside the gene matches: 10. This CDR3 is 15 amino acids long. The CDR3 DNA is TGTGCCAGCAGCGACTGGGACAGGGATGGGGTCGAGCAGTACTTC. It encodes CASSDWDRDGVEQYF.

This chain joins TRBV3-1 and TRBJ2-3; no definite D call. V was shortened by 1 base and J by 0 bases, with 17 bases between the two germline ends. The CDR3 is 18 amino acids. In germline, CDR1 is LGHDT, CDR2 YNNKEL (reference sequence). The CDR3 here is CASSQGVSQPYSTDTQYF. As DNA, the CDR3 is TGTGCCAGCAGCCAAGGGGTTTCGCAGCCCTACAGCACAGATACGCAGTATTTT.

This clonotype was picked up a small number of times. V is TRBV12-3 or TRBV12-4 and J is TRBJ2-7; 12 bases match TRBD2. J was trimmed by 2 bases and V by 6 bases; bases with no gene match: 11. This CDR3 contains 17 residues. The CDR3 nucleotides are TGTGCCAGCAGCCGCCCCCCGACTAGCGGGGGCACCTACGAGCAGTACTTC. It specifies CASSRPPTSGGTYEQYF.

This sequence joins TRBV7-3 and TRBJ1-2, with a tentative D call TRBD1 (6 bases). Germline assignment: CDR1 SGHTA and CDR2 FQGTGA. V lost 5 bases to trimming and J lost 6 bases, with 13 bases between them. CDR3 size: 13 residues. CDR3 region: CASSPRGGDGYTF. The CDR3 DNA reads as TGTGCCAGCAGCCCTAGGGGGGGGGATGGCTACACCTTC. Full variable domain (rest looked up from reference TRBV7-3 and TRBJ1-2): GAGVSQTPSNKVTEKGKYVELRCDPISGHTALYWYRQSLGQGPEFLIYFQGTGAADDSGLPNDRFFAVRPEGSVSTLKIQRTERGDSAVYLCASSPRGGDGYTFGSGTRLTVV.

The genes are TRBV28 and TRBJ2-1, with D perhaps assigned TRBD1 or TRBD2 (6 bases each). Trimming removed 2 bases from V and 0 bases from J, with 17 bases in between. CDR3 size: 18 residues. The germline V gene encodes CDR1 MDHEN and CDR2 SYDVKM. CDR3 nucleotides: TGTGCCAGCAGTTTAGATAGGTGGGGGGCTAGCTCCTACAATGAGCAGTTCTTC. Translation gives CASSLDRWGASSYNEQFF.

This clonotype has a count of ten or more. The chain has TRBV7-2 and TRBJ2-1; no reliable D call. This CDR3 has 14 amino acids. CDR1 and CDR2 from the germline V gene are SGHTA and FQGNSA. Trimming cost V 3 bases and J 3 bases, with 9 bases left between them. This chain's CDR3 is CASSFGWGYNEQFF. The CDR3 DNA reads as TGTGCCAGCAGCTTCGGCTGGGGCTACAATGAGCAGTTCTTC.

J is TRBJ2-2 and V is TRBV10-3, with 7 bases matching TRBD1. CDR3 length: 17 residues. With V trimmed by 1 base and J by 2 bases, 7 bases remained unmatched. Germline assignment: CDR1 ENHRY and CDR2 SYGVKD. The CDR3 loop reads CAISELVTGRNTGELFF. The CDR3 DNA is TGTGCCATCAGTGAGTTGGTGACAGGGAGAAACACCGGGGAGCTGTTTTTT.

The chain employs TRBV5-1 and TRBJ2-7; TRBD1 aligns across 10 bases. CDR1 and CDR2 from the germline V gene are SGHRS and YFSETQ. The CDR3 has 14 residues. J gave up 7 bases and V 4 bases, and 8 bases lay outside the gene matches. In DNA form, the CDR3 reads TGCGCCAGCAGCGGGACAGGGGATGCCTTTGAGCAGTACTTC. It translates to CASSGTGDAFEQYF. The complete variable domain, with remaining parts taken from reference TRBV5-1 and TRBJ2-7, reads KAGVTQTPRYLIKTRGQQVTLSCSPISGHRSVSWYQQTPGQGLQFLFEYFSETQRNKGNFPGRFSGRQFSNSRSEMNVSTLELGDSALYLCASSGTGDAFEQYFGPGTRLTVT.

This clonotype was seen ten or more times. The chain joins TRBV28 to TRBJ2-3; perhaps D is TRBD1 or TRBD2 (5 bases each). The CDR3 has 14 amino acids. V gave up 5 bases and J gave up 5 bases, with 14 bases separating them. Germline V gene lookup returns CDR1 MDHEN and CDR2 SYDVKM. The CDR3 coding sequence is TGTGCCAGCAGTGGGACCCCATTAGGAGATACGCAGTATTTT. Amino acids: CASSGTPLGDTQYF.

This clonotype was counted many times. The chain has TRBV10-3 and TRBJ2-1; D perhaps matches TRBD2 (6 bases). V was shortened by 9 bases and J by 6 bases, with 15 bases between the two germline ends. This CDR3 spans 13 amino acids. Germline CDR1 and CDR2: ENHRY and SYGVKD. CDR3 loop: CAILAPPGNEQFF. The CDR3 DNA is TGTGCCATTCTAGCGCCGCCCGGCAATGAGCAGTTCTTC.

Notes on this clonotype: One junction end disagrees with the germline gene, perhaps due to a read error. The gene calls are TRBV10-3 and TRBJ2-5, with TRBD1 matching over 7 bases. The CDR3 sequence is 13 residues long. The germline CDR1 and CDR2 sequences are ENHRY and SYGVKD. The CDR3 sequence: CAIRETGQEPQYF. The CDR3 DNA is TGTGCCATCAGAGAGACAGGGCAAGAGCCCCAGTACTTC.

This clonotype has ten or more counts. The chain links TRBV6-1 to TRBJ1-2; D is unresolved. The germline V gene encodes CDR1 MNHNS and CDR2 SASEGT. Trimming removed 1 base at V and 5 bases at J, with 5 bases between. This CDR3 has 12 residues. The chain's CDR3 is CASSEDSYGYTF. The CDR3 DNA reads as TGTGCCAGCAGTGAAGACTCATATGGCTACACCTTC.

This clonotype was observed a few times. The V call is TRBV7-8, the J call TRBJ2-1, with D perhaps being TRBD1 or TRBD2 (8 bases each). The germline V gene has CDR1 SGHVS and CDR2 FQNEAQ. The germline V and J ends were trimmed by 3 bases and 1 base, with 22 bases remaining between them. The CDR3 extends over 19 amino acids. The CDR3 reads CASSFHRGSGGRSYNEQFF. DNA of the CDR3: TGTGCCAGCAGCTTCCACAGGGGGAGCGGCGGGAGGTCCTACAATGAGCAGTTCTTC.

The CDR3 sequence: CSASRDPAHNEQFF. The CDR3, as DNA: TGCAGTGCTTCCCGGGACCCGGCCCACAATGAGCAGTTCTTC. The chain recombines TRBV20-1 with TRBJ2-1, with D perhaps given as TRBD1 or TRBD2 (5 bases each). Trimming took off 5 bases at V and 5 bases at J, with 16 bases between the two ends. The CDR3 runs 14 residues. Germline CDR1 reads DFQATT; CDR2 reads SNEGSKA (reference sequence).

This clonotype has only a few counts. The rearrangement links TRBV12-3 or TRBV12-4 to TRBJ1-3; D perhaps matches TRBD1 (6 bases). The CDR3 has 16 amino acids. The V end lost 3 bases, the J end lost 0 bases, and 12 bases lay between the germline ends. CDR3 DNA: TGTGCCAGCAGTTTCAACAGGGCACGCTCTGGAAACACCATATATTTT. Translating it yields CASSFNRARSGNTIYF.

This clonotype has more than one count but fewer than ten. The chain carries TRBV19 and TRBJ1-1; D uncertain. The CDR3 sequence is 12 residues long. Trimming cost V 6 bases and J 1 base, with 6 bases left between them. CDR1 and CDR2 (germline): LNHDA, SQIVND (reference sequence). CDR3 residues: CASRDRNTEAFF. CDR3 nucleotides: TGTGCCAGTAGGGACCGGAACACTGAAGCTTTCTTT.

As DNA, the CDR3 is TGTGCCAGCAGTTACCCCACGACAAGACTCTCCTACGAGCAGTACTTC. Protein product: CASSYPTTRLSYEQYF. The chain has TRBV6-5 and TRBJ2-7; D gene unclear. Germline lookup yields CDR1 MNHEY and CDR2 SVGAGI. The CDR3 has 16 amino acids. V was clipped by 2 bases and J by 0 bases, with 14 bases between them.

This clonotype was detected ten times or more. For the CDR3, the DNA is TGCGCCAGCAGCCAAGCTTTGTCGGCTGGGAGGGAGACCCAGTACTTC. Translated, it gives CASSQALSAGRETQYF. This chain joins TRBV4-1 and TRBJ2-5; maybe TRBD2 (6 bases). The length of the CDR3 is 16 residues. Germline V gene data show CDR1 as MGHRA and CDR2 as YSYEKL. The V end lost 1 base, the J end lost 5 bases, and 17 bases lay between the germline ends.

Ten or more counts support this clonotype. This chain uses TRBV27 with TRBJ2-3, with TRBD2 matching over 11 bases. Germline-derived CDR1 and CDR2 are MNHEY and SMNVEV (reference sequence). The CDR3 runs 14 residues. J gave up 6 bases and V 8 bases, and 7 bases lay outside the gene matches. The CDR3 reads CASRIAGGVDTQYF. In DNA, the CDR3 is TGTGCCAGCCGAATAGCGGGAGGGGTGGATACGCAGTATTTT.

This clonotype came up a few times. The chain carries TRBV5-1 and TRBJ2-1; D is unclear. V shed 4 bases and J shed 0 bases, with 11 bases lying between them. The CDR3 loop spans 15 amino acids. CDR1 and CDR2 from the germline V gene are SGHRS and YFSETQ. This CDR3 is CASSGTVSSYNEQFF. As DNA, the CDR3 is TGCGCCAGCAGCGGTACGGTCAGCTCCTACAATGAGCAGTTCTTC.

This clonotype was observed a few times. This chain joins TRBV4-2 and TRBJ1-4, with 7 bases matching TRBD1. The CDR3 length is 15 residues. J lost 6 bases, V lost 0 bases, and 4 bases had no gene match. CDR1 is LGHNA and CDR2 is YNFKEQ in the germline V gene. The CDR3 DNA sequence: TGTGCCAGCAGCCAAGAAGGGACAGTGGATGAAAAACTGTTTTTT. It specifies CASSQEGTVDEKLFF.

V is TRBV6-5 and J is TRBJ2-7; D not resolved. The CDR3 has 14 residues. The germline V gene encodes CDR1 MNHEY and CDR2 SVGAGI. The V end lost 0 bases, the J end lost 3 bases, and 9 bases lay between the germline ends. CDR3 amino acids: CASSYSNWVYEQYF. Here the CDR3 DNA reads TGTGCCAGCAGTTACTCGAATTGGGTCTACGAGCAGTACTTC.

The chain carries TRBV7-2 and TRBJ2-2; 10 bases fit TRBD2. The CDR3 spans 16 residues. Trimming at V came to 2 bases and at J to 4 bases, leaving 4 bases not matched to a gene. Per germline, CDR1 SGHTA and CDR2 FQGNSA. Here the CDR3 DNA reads TGTGCCAGCAGCTTATCTAGCGGGAGATTCACCGGGGAGCTGTTTTTT. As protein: CASSLSSGRFTGELFF.